This T cell receptor beta chain was obtained from a study of OX40 agonist ivuxolimab in advanced cancers. At cycle 4 day 1, cycle 7 day 1, and baseline, blood was sampled. CDR1 and CDR2 from the germline V gene are LNHDA and SQIVND (reference sequence). V lost 10 bases to trimming and J lost 3 bases, with 19 bases between them. The CDR3 contains 15 residues. Only in-frame clones appear in the TCRdb table, and some are missing; sequencing was by immunoSEQ multiplex PCR. The sample lists some 10,000 clones, roughly 86% seen once, with 25% to 30% in the top ten. About this clone: Its specificity is not known.

Study-wide results and limits: The average count of expanded clones was higher among CD8+ T cells than among CD4+.

Sequencing was performed on CD4+ or CD8+ T cells sorted from blood, taken in a trial of the OX40 agonist ivuxolimab. The clonotype was recovered from an adult with an advanced solid tumor such as melanoma, head and neck, liver or kidney cancer. The chain has TRBV19 and TRBJ1-5; TRBD1 is a possible D gene (5 bases). This CDR3 is CAKRPGGVDNQPQHF. As DNA, the CDR3 is TGTGCCAAACGTCCCGGGGGGGTTGACAATCAGCCCCAGCATTTT.